The 26 T cell receptor beta chains below come from one sample, sequenced in a study of T cells after yellow fever vaccination. TCRdb processed the 5' RACE reads anew with MiXCR; each CDR3 protein has one entry. The table shows around 250,000 distinct CDR3 sequences, with 6.9% occurring only once. The input for sequencing was CD4+ T cells sorted from PBMCs, taken 15 days after the yellow fever booster vaccination. All receptors derive from a man younger than 40 who received the YFV17D yellow fever vaccine.

This clonotype showed up many times. The chain recombines TRBV2 with TRBJ1-2, with 7 positions matching TRBD1. J gave up 4 bases and V 6 bases, and 5 bases lay outside the gene matches. The CDR3 totals 13 residues. CDR1 and CDR2 from the germline V gene are SNHLY and FYNNEI. This CDR3 reads CASRGQFLYGYTF. The CDR3 region has the DNA TGTGCCAGCAGGGGACAGTTCCTCTATGGCTACACCTTC.

This clonotype appeared many times. This rearrangement joins TRBV28 to TRBJ2-7; a possible D gene is TRBD2 (7 bases). CDR1 is MDHEN and CDR2 is SYDVKM in the germline V gene. V dropped 8 bases and J dropped 0 bases, with 17 bases sitting between them. The CDR3 runs to 15 residues. The chain's CDR3 is CASSLGGGNSYEQYF. The CDR3 DNA reads as TGTGCCAGCTCGCTAGGGGGAGGGAACTCCTACGAGCAGTACTTC.

The chain joins TRBV11-2 to TRBJ2-7, with TRBD2 matching over 9 bases. Looked up from germline, CDR1 is SGHAT and CDR2 is FQNNGV. Trimming took 2 bases from V and 3 from J; bases not matched to a gene: 11. The CDR3 has 17 residues. CDR3 in DNA: TGTGCCAGCAGCTTAAGTAGCGGGAGCCAGTTCTTCTACGAGCAGTACTTC. This codes for CASSLSSGSQFFYEQYF. Using reference TRBV11-2 and TRBJ2-7 for the parts outside the CDR3, the full variable domain is EAGVAQSPRYKIIEKRQSVAFWCNPISGHATLYWYQQILGQGPKLLIQFQNNGVVDDSQLPKDRFSAERLKGVDSTLKIQPAKLEDSAVYLCASSLSSGSQFFYEQYFGPGTRLTVT.

This clonotype was detected a few times. The V gene is TRBV12-3 or TRBV12-4, the J gene TRBJ1-3, with a possible D match to TRBD1 (5 bases). This CDR3 is built from 14 residues. V lost 4 bases to trimming and J lost 3 bases, with 10 bases between them. The CDR3 region is CASSSIGGGNTIYF. For the CDR3, the DNA is TGTGCCAGCAGTTCGATTGGGGGTGGAAACACCATATATTTT.

The chain is built from TRBV29-1 and TRBJ2-1, with 11 bases matching TRBD2. CDR1 and CDR2 (germline): SQVTM, ANQGSEA. This CDR3 has 14 amino acids. Trimming cost V 1 base and J 8 bases; bases outside gene matches: 4. The CDR3 protein is CSVEGSGRAHEQFF. Written as DNA, the CDR3 is TGCAGCGTTGAAGGTAGCGGGAGGGCCCATGAGCAGTTCTTC.

This clonotype was picked up many times. The chain combines TRBV10-2 with TRBJ1-1; a possible D gene is TRBD1 (5 bases). The length of the CDR3 is 14 residues. Trimming stripped 6 bases from V and 5 bases from J, with 16 bases between. Per germline, CDR1 WSHSY and CDR2 SAAADI. CDR3 residues: CASREAQDWTEAFF. The DNA of the CDR3 is TGCGCCAGCAGGGAAGCACAGGATTGGACTGAAGCTTTCTTT.

J is TRBJ2-1 and V is TRBV18; 9 nucleotides agree with TRBD2. Germline-derived CDR1 and CDR2 are KGHSH and LQKENI. The trim removed 3 bases at V and 3 bases at J, leaving 0 bases unmatched. The CDR3 is made up of 14 amino acids. The CDR3 DNA follows: TGTGCCAGCTCACCGCGGGAGGGCTACAATGAGCAGTTCTTC. It translates to CASSPREGYNEQFF. The full variable domain, in which reference TRBV18 and TRBJ2-1 provide the parts outside the CDR3, is NAGVMQNPRHLVRRRGQEARLRCSPMKGHSHVYWYRQLPEEGLKFMVYLQKENIIDESGMPKERFSAEFPKEGPSILRIQQVVRGDSAAYFCASSPREGYNEQFFGPGTRLTVL.

The sample holds many counts of this clonotype. The V and J genes are TRBV7-2 and TRBJ2-7; 7 bases line up with TRBD1. V was clipped by 0 bases and J by 0 bases; unmatched bases: 2. CDR1 SGHTA and CDR2 FQGNSA come from the germline V gene. This CDR3 is built from 15 residues. The CDR3 coding sequence is TGTGCCAGCAGCTTAGCCCGGGACAGCTCCTACGAGCAGTACTTC. Translation: CASSLARDSSYEQYF. Filled out from reference TRBV7-2 and TRBJ2-7, the complete variable domain reads GAGVSQSPSNKVTEKGKDVELRCDPISGHTALYWYRQSLGQGLEFLIYFQGNSAPDKSGLPSDRFSAERTGGSVSTLTIQRTQQEDSAVYLCASSLARDSSYEQYFGPGTRLTVT.

This clonotype was seen only once. This may stem from a read error, because a much larger clone lies one nucleotide away. The chain carries TRBV5-1 and TRBJ2-1; TRBD2 matches 9 bases. V shed 7 bases, J shed 6 bases, and the junction held 5 bases outside the gene matches. The CDR3 sequence is 13 residues long. CDR1 SGHRS and CDR2 YFSETQ come from the germline V gene. CDR3 protein: CASGLAPCNEQFF. The CDR3 nucleotides read TGCGCCAGCGGACTAGCGCCTTGCAATGAGCAGTTCTTC.

Remarks on this clonotype: One end of the junction is discordant with germline, which a read error may explain. The rearrangement uses TRBV5-6 and TRBJ2-6; no firm D call. The CDR3 runs to 18 residues. The germline CDR1 and CDR2 sequences are SGHDT and YYEEEE. For the CDR3, the DNA is TGTCCCAGCAGCTTTAGCCCCCTCGGATTCTCTGGGGCCAACGTCCTGACTTTC. Protein sequence: CPSSFSPLGFSGANVLTF.

This clonotype was seen ten or more times. The J gene is TRBJ2-7, the V gene TRBV30, with D uncertain. V shed 2 bases and J shed 4 bases, with 6 bases lying between them. This CDR3 region has 11 residues. The V gene's germline CDR1 is GTSNPN and CDR2 SVGIG (reference sequence). The CDR3 region has the DNA TGTGCCTGGAGTACCGCTTACGAGCAGTACTTC. It codes for CAWSTAYEQYF.

The chain is built from TRBV5-5 and TRBJ2-1; TRBD2 aligns across 11 bases. CDR1 and CDR2 (germline): SGHKS, YYEKEE (reference sequence). The CDR3 has 15 residues. The junction had 3 bases not matched to a gene; V was cut back by 4 bases and J by 3 bases. This CDR3 reads CASSLAGGLYNEQFF. CDR3 DNA: TGTGCCAGCAGCCTAGCGGGAGGTCTCTACAATGAGCAGTTCTTC. Variable domain in full (rest from reference TRBV5-5 and TRBJ2-1): DAGVTQSPTHLIKTRGQQVTLRCSPISGHKSVSWYQQVLGQGPQFIFQYYEKEERGRGNFPDRFSARQFPNYSSELNVNALLLGDSALYLCASSLAGGLYNEQFFGPGTRLTVL.

This clonotype was seen more than once but under ten times. The chain has TRBV7-2 and TRBJ2-7; 7 bases match TRBD2. Germline lookup yields CDR1 SGHTA and CDR2 FQGNSA. Trimming took 8 bases from V and 6 from J; bases not matched to a gene: 10. CDR3 length: 13 amino acids. CDR3 residues: CASASTSSLEQYF. In DNA, the CDR3 is TGTGCCAGCGCCTCGACTAGCTCCCTCGAGCAGTACTTC.

This clonotype occurred many times. This chain connects TRBV30 to TRBJ2-1; D is possibly TRBD2 (6 bases). Trimming shortened V by 4 bases and J by 2 bases, and 9 bases separated the two germline ends. The CDR3 runs to 13 residues. CDR1 GTSNPN and CDR2 SVGIG come from the germline V gene (reference sequence). The CDR3 DNA reads as TGTGCCTGGAACCGCGGGGCCTACAATGAGCAGTTCTTC. Its translation: CAWNRGAYNEQFF.

This clonotype was seen more than once but under ten times. The J gene is TRBJ2-5, the V gene TRBV20-1; maybe TRBD2 (5 bases). In germline, CDR1 is DFQATT, CDR2 SNEGSKA (reference sequence). Trimming cost V 7 bases and J 6 bases, with 12 bases left between them. The CDR3 runs to 11 residues. CDR3 sequence: CSGGVWQTQYF. The CDR3 DNA sequence: TGCAGTGGGGGAGTCTGGCAGACCCAGTACTTC.

The sample holds one count of this clonotype. The chain combines TRBV3-1 with TRBJ2-7, with no clear D. The CDR3 is 17 residues long. V lost 6 bases to trimming and J lost 1 base, with 22 bases between them. Germline CDR1 and CDR2: LGHDT and YNNKEL (reference sequence). CDR3: CASRPTTGTANSYEQYF. DNA of the CDR3: TGTGCCAGCAGACCAACGACTGGAACGGCAAATTCCTACGAGCAGTACTTC.

This chain joins TRBV20-1 and TRBJ1-5; TRBD1 is a possible D gene (5 bases). Germline values: CDR1 DFQATT, CDR2 SNEGSKA (reference sequence). V lost 4 bases to trimming and J lost 5 bases, with 12 bases between them. The CDR3 runs 13 residues. CDR3 loop: CSANGASDQPQHF. DNA for the CDR3: TGCAGTGCTAACGGGGCGTCCGATCAGCCCCAGCATTTT.

Ten or more counts support this clonotype. The genes are TRBV10-1 and TRBJ2-2; D remains unclear. The V end lost 4 bases, the J end lost 4 bases, and 10 bases lay between the germline ends. Germline lookup yields CDR1 WNHNN and CDR2 SYGVQD (reference sequence). The CDR3 has 14 amino acids. This chain's CDR3 is CASSGASSTGELFF. The CDR3 DNA follows: TGCGCCAGCAGTGGAGCCTCTTCCACCGGGGAGCTGTTTTTT.

This clonotype has a count of ten or more. The chain has TRBV5-7 and TRBJ2-7; the D call may be TRBD1 or TRBD2 (6 bases each). TRBV5-7 is sorted into the ORF group, with uncertain function. The CDR3 totals 16 residues. V lost 6 bases and J lost 1, with 20 bases in between. CDR3 sequence reads: CASKGNSSGASYEQYF. CDR3 nucleotide sequence: TGTGCCAGCAAAGGAAACTCCTCGGGGGCATCCTACGAGCAGTACTTC.

This clonotype appeared a few times. The DNA for the CDR3 is TGTGCCAGCAGCCATAATCCGGGACTCTCTACGAATGAGCAGTTCTTC. This translates into CASSHNPGLSTNEQFF. The chain links TRBV12-3 or TRBV12-4 to TRBJ2-1, with D perhaps matching TRBD2 (6 bases). Trimming pared 6 bases from V and 7 bases from J, leaving 22 bases between. This CDR3 spans 16 amino acids.

The rearrangement joins TRBV4-3 to TRBJ1-4, with D possibly being TRBD1 (6 bases). The V gene lost 4 bases and the J gene lost 5 bases, with 14 bases spanning the gap. The CDR3 covers 15 residues. CDR1 is LGHNA and CDR2 is YSLEER in the germline V gene. The CDR3, as DNA: TGCGCCAGCAGCCGGGACACTCACTTCAATGAAAAACTGTTTTTT. Protein: CASSRDTHFNEKLFF.

This clonotype was seen a handful of times. This rearrangement joins TRBV12-3 or TRBV12-4 to TRBJ2-1; TRBD2 aligns across 7 bases. The ends lost 6 bases at V and 7 bases at J; junction bases unmatched: 9. The CDR3 is 14 residues long. CDR3 amino acids: CASRVGAGWNEQFF. CDR3 nucleotides: TGTGCCAGCAGGGTAGGAGCGGGATGGAATGAGCAGTTCTTC.

The J gene is TRBJ2-7, the V gene TRBV7-2; the match to TRBD2 covers 9 bases. Trimming at V came to 2 bases and at J to 2 bases, leaving 10 bases not matched to a gene. The CDR3 runs 17 residues. Per germline, CDR1 SGHTA and CDR2 FQGNSA. The CDR3 loop is CASSLMAGGPSPYEQYF. The CDR3 DNA sequence: TGTGCCAGCAGCTTAATGGCGGGAGGGCCCTCGCCCTACGAGCAGTACTTC.

This clonotype was observed many times. The J gene is TRBJ2-1, the V gene TRBV5-4; D not resolved. CDR1 and CDR2 from the germline V gene are SGHNT and YYREEE (reference sequence). The CDR3 loop spans 15 amino acids. Between the trimmed V and J ends, which lost 0 bases and 8 bases, there was a span of 15 bases. This CDR3 is CASSLVGRKVDEQFF. CDR3 coding DNA: TGTGCCAGCAGCTTGGTGGGCAGGAAGGTAGATGAGCAGTTCTTC.

The table lists this clonotype with a few counts. This rearrangement joins TRBV7-2 to TRBJ2-1, with D uncertain. The CDR3 is 14 amino acids. V was trimmed by 2 bases and J by 3 bases, leaving 8 bases between them. Germline lookup yields CDR1 SGHTA and CDR2 FQGNSA. The CDR3 nucleotides are TGTGCCAGCAGCTTAATGCGGAGCTACAATGAGCAGTTCTTC. Protein: CASSLMRSYNEQFF.

Ten or more counts support this clonotype. The CDR3 region is CASSRGQVDYGYTF. CDR3 sequence (DNA): TGCGCCAGCAGCCGGGGACAGGTGGACTATGGCTACACCTTC. V gene TRBV5-1 combines with J gene TRBJ1-2; 8 nucleotides align to TRBD1. The CDR3 spans 14 residues. J lost 3 bases, V lost 4 bases, and 5 bases had no gene match. Looked up from germline, CDR1 is SGHRS and CDR2 is YFSETQ.